The 19 T cell receptor beta chains given below trace back to one sample, sequenced in a study of shared T cell receptors in the human thymus. Some clones are missing from TCRdb's copy, which holds only in-frame ones; the method was immunoSEQ multiplex PCR. The profile shows some 700,000 clones, roughly 90% of them singletons. These data also formed part of another study, on human thymus T cells.

The source material was thymocytes. These receptors came from a boy in the first two years of life with a congenital heart defect.

The rearrangement links TRBV5-1 to TRBJ2-1; D gene ambiguous. Germline V gives CDR1 SGHRS, CDR2 YFSETQ. The CDR3 has 15 residues. V lost 1 base and J lost 5, with 13 bases in between. For the CDR3, the DNA is TGCGCCAGCAGCTTGTACAGCAGCTTCGACAATGAGCAGTTCTTC. This translates into CASSLYSSFDNEQFF.

The V and J genes are TRBV4-3 and TRBJ2-7; 8 bases match TRBD2. Germline trimming cut 1 base from V and 1 base from J; bases unmatched to any gene: 3. Germline CDR1 reads LGHNA; CDR2 reads YSLEER. The CDR3 is made up of 15 amino acids. As DNA, the CDR3 is TGCGCCAGCAGCCAAGGGACGGGGGGGTCCTACGAGCAGTACTTC. Residues: CASSQGTGGSYEQYF.

The chain joins TRBV18 to TRBJ2-3; 10 bases fit TRBD2. The V segment lost 3 bases and the J segment 6 bases; nucleotides outside the gene matches: 3. Germline-derived CDR1 and CDR2 are KGHSH and LQKENI. This CDR3 region has 14 residues. In nucleotides, the CDR3 is TGTGCCAGCTCACCCCCAGCGGGAGGGGATACGCAGTATTTT. Translated: CASSPPAGGDTQYF.

This rearrangement joins TRBV15 to TRBJ2-3, with D possibly TRBD1 on 6 matching bases. Deletions cut 7 bases from V and 7 bases from J, with 18 bases between. The CDR3 has 14 amino acids. Germline values: CDR1 LNHNV, CDR2 YYDKDF (reference sequence). The CDR3 spells CATKGDTVSYTQYF. CDR3 bases: TGTGCCACCAAGGGGGACACTGTTTCCTATACGCAGTATTTT.

CDR3 nucleotides: TGTGCCAGCATCCCTAGCGGAATCCAAGAGACCCAGTACTTC. Translating it yields CASIPSGIQETQYF. The chain uses TRBV11-2 and TRBJ2-5; 7 bases are shared with TRBD2. In germline, CDR1 is SGHAT, CDR2 FQNNGV. The trim removed 7 bases at V and 1 base at J, leaving 6 bases unmatched. This CDR3 spans 14 amino acids.

The V call is TRBV5-6, the J call TRBJ2-3, with TRBD2 identical over 14 bases. Per germline, CDR1 SGHDT and CDR2 YYEEEE. The J segment lost 2 bases and the V segment lost 4 bases, leaving 9 bases of the junction unmatched. The CDR3 spans 18 residues. The CDR3 spells CASSPTSGRDVDTDTQYF. The CDR3 DNA sequence: TGTGCCAGCAGCCCGACTAGCGGGAGGGACGTCGACACAGATACGCAGTATTTT. Full variable domain (remainder filled in from reference TRBV5-6 and TRBJ2-3): DAGVTQSPTHLIKTRGQQVTLRCSPKSGHDTVSWYQQALGQGPQFIFQYYEEEERQRGNFPDRFSGHQFPNYSSELNVNALLLGDSALYLCASSPTSGRDVDTDTQYFGPGTRLTVL.

The gene calls are TRBV6-1 and TRBJ2-7; D is ambiguous. Trimming shortened V by 1 base and J by 2 bases, and 12 bases separated the two germline ends. The length of the CDR3 is 15 residues. Germline CDR1 reads MNHNS; CDR2 reads SASEGT. The chain's CDR3 is CASSEGWNSTYEQYF. The DNA for the CDR3 is TGTGCCAGCAGTGAAGGATGGAACAGCACCTACGAGCAGTACTTC.

The chain has TRBV27 and TRBJ1-5, with D uncertain. From germline, CDR1 is MNHEY and CDR2 SMNVEV (reference sequence). The CDR3 spans 13 residues. V lost 3 bases to trimming and J lost 0 bases, with 3 bases between them. CDR3 loop: CASSFSSNQPQHF. Written as DNA, the CDR3 is TGTGCCAGCAGTTTCAGTAGCAATCAGCCCCAGCATTTT.

The chain has TRBV5-6 and TRBJ2-3; TRBD1 matches 11 bases. V gave up 5 bases and J gave up 6 bases; unmatched junction bases: 14. This CDR3 spans 17 amino acids. Per germline, CDR1 SGHDT and CDR2 YYEEEE. The CDR3 region is CASRSGQGAYSADTQYF. The CDR3 nucleotides read TGTGCCAGCAGAAGCGGACAGGGGGCCTACTCAGCCGATACGCAGTATTTT.

The chain couples TRBV30 to TRBJ2-3; 11 bases fit TRBD2. This CDR3 has 15 residues. The V gene end was trimmed by 1 base and the J gene end by 4 bases; junction bases not matched to a gene: 4. The germline V gene has CDR1 GTSNPN and CDR2 SVGIG (reference sequence). The CDR3 nucleotides are TGTGCCTGGAGTGGGGGACTAGCGGCCGCAGATACGCAGTATTTT. Translated, it gives CAWSGGLAAADTQYF. Based on the CDR3 plus reference TRBV30 and TRBJ2-3, the full variable domain is SQTIHQWPATLVQPVGSPLSLECTVEGTSNPNLYWYRQAAGRGLQLLFYSVGIGQISSEVPQNLSASRPQDRQFILSSKKLLLSDSGFYLCAWSGGLAAADTQYFGPGTRLTVL.

The chain links TRBV6-5 to TRBJ2-7; D not certain. The CDR3 runs to 13 residues. Germline lookup yields CDR1 MNHEY and CDR2 SVGAGI. V lost 5 bases to trimming and J lost 1 base, with 9 bases between them. CDR3 loop: CASSVNGSYEQYF. DNA for the CDR3: TGTGCCAGCAGTGTAAACGGTTCCTACGAGCAGTACTTC.

The sample holds one count of this clone. The J gene is TRBJ2-2, the V gene TRBV4-3; a weak D match, TRBD1 (6 bases). Germline CDR1 LGHNA, CDR2 YSLEER. The CDR3 runs to 18 residues. V was trimmed by 0 bases and J by 3 bases, leaving 17 bases between them. The CDR3 spells CASSQDLPGDNDTGELFF. CDR3 in DNA: TGCGCCAGCAGCCAAGATCTACCAGGGGATAACGACACCGGGGAGCTGTTTTTT.

The V gene is TRBV4-1, the J gene TRBJ1-1, with TRBD1 identical over 7 bases. J was trimmed by 7 bases and V by 4 bases; bases with no gene match: 9. The germline V gene encodes CDR1 MGHRA and CDR2 YSYEKL. CDR3 length: 14 amino acids. The CDR3 is CASSPNRGWSEAFF. DNA of the CDR3: TGCGCCAGCAGCCCAAACAGGGGTTGGAGTGAAGCTTTCTTT.

The chain joins TRBV6-1 to TRBJ2-3, with TRBD1 as a possible D gene (5 bases). Germline-derived CDR1 and CDR2 are MNHNS and SASEGT. The CDR3 extends over 14 amino acids. V lost 8 bases, J lost 4 bases, and 16 bases lay in between. CDR3 sequence reads: CASANAGPPDTQYF. CDR3 coding DNA: TGTGCCAGCGCTAATGCAGGGCCCCCAGATACGCAGTATTTT.

The chain is built from TRBV2 and TRBJ2-7; 12 nucleotides agree with TRBD1. CDR1 is SNHLY and CDR2 is FYNNEI in the germline V gene. This CDR3 region has 18 residues. Trimming removed 6 bases from V and 5 bases from J; junction bases left unmatched: 17. The CDR3 DNA reads TGTGCCAGCAGGGACGGGACAGGGGGCGCCGGTTCGAGGAACGAGCAGTACTTC. This codes for CASRDGTGGAGSRNEQYF.

The rearrangement uses TRBV15 and TRBJ1-1; TRBD1 matches 8 bases. Germline CDR1 LNHNV, CDR2 YYDKDF (reference sequence). The V gene end was trimmed by 5 bases and the J gene end by 1 base; junction bases not matched to a gene: 6. CDR3 length equals 15 residues. The chain's CDR3 is CATSDGQGENTEAFF. CDR3 DNA: TGTGCCACCAGCGACGGACAGGGCGAGAACACTGAAGCTTTCTTT.

The V and J genes are TRBV25-1 and TRBJ1-5; D possibly corresponds to TRBD1 (6 bases). The germline V gene has CDR1 MGHDK and CDR2 SYGVNS. Between the trimmed V and J ends, which lost 5 bases and 8 bases, there was a span of 16 bases. The CDR3 sequence is 14 residues long. CDR3 sequence (DNA): TGTGCCAGCAGTACCCGACAGGTAGGCGAGCCCCAGCATTTT. Residues: CASSTRQVGEPQHF.

The chain recombines TRBV18 with TRBJ1-4; TRBD1 matches 10 bases. V dropped 2 bases and J dropped 0; count of bases not matched to a gene: 12. Germline V gene sequence: CDR1 KGHSH, CDR2 LQKENI. The CDR3 sequence is 20 residues long. The DNA of the CDR3 is TGTGCCAGCTCACCAGGGAGGACAGGGGGTCGCCCCGCAACTAATGAAAAACTGTTTTTT. Encoded protein: CASSPGRTGGRPATNEKLFF.

The V and J genes are TRBV10-3 and TRBJ2-1; 8 bases align to TRBD2. CDR1 is ENHRY, CDR2 SYGVKD, per germline. The length of the CDR3 is 17 residues. Trimming cost V 5 bases and J 3 bases; bases outside gene matches: 12. In nucleotides, the CDR3 is TGTGCCATCAGTTTGGTTAGCGGGGTGGGGGGCTACAATGAGCAGTTCTTC. Its translation: CAISLVSGVGGYNEQFF.